A single sample is the source of the 17 T cell receptor beta chains below, sequenced in a study of early T cells in non-severe SARS-CoV-2 infection (dated by TCRdb to about 2021). The library was prepared using 5' RACE. Sequencing was carried out with a NextSeq 500. In TCRdb, the public reads were trimmed at Q25 with fastp and aligned with MiXCR, with productive beta chains retained. Duplicate CDR3 protein sequences are folded into a single record with the most common DNA and genes. The sample table holds about 73,000 distinct CDR3 sequences, of which roughly 13% were seen once. The ten top clones hold over 13% of the sample. The sequenced material came from whole blood. The receptor set was obtained from an adult who was a healthcare worker with PCR-confirmed SARS-CoV-2 infection or an uninfected control (not recorded which).

The V gene is TRBV10-3, the J gene TRBJ1-3; D gene ambiguous. This CDR3 region has 13 residues. Trimming took 10 bases from V and 6 from J, leaving 16 bases between them. Germline V gene data show CDR1 as ENHRY and CDR2 as SYGVKD. CDR3 in amino acids: CASRPGNENTIYF. The CDR3 region has the DNA TGTGCCAGCAGGCCGGGAAATGAAAACACCATATATTTT.

The chain has TRBV12-3 or TRBV12-4 and TRBJ2-2; D perhaps matches TRBD1 (7 bases). CDR3 length equals 15 residues. Trimming pared 6 bases from V and 4 bases from J, leaving 15 bases between. The CDR3 loop reads CASRVAGGFTGELFF. The CDR3 bases are TGTGCCAGCAGGGTGGCAGGGGGGTTCACCGGGGAGCTGTTTTTT.

This chain links TRBV10-2 with TRBJ2-7; weak D call: TRBD2 (6 bases). CDR1 is WSHSY and CDR2 is SAAADI in the germline V gene. V was cut by 9 bases and J by 3 bases, with 18 bases left in between. This CDR3 region has 14 residues. CDR3 bases: TGCGCCAGTTCGGGACTCCCAGGGTACTACGAGCAGTACTTC. As protein: CASSGLPGYYEQYF.

This clonotype occurred many times. This chain connects TRBV11-2 to TRBJ1-1; no reliable D call. The V end was cut by 2 bases, the J end by 2 bases, with 15 bases between. The germline gives CDR1 SGHAT, CDR2 FQNNGV. This CDR3 is 16 amino acids long. The CDR3 bases are TGTGCCAGCAGCTTAAAATGGACCCAGCGTAACACTGAAGCTTTCTTT. Protein product: CASSLKWTQRNTEAFF.

This clonotype was observed many times. V is TRBV7-8 and J is TRBJ2-3; TRBD2 aligns across 10 bases. This CDR3 contains 18 residues. Looked up from germline, CDR1 is SGHVS and CDR2 is FQNEAQ. With 1 base clipped from V and 2 bases from J, the junction kept 9 bases outside the gene matches. In DNA form, the CDR3 reads TGTGCCAGCAGCTTAGGATTAACTAGCGGGGTCACCACAGATACGCAGTATTTT. This encodes CASSLGLTSGVTTDTQYF.

This clonotype was counted at least ten times. The chain uses TRBV4-3 and TRBJ1-1; no firm D call. This CDR3 region has 14 residues. Per the germline V gene, CDR1 is LGHNA and CDR2 is YSLEER. Trimming shortened V by 0 bases and J by 5 bases, and 10 bases separated the two germline ends. DNA of the CDR3: TGCGCCAGCAGCCAAGATCAGGATAGGACTGAAGCTTTCTTT. Residues: CASSQDQDRTEAFF.

The chain uses TRBV11-2 and TRBJ2-5, with 15 bases that match TRBD2. The ends lost 5 bases at V and 5 bases at J; junction bases unmatched: 6. In germline, CDR1 is SGHAT, CDR2 FQNNGV. This CDR3 contains 16 residues. The CDR3 nucleotides are TGTGCCAGCAGCCCCCGGACTAGCGGGGGGGGTGAGACCCAGTACTTC. It translates to CASSPRTSGGGETQYF.

J is TRBJ1-1 and V is TRBV9, with TRBD1 as a possible D gene (6 bases). V was cut by 0 bases and J by 4 bases, with 13 bases left in between. CDR1 is SGDLS and CDR2 is YYNGEE in the germline V gene. CDR3 length: 15 amino acids. The CDR3 loop reads CASSVAPEDSTEAFF. CDR3 DNA sequence: TGTGCCAGCAGCGTAGCTCCCGAGGACAGCACTGAAGCTTTCTTT.

This clonotype was detected many times. V is TRBV7-6 and J is TRBJ2-2; D is perhaps TRBD1 or TRBD2 (5 bases each). This CDR3 comprises 13 residues. Trimming removed 5 bases from V and 7 bases from J, with 11 bases in between. Germline-derived CDR1 and CDR2 are SGHVS and FNYEAQ. The CDR3 DNA reads as TGTGCCAGCAGCCCGGGGCAGGTCGGGGAGCTGTTTTTT. This encodes CASSPGQVGELFF.

This clonotype was found a few times. The chain has TRBV5-4 and TRBJ1-2; D gene uncertain. V was pared by 1 base and J by 7 bases, with 14 bases between. Germline assignment: CDR1 SGHNT and CDR2 YYREEE (reference sequence). This CDR3 is built from 14 residues. The CDR3 protein is CASSLWSRAGGYTF. CDR3 coding DNA: TGTGCCAGCAGCTTGTGGAGCCGCGCAGGTGGCTACACCTTC.

This clonotype showed up just a few times. The chain is built from TRBV20-1 and TRBJ2-1, with 10 bases that match TRBD2. Per germline, CDR1 DFQATT and CDR2 SNEGSKA (reference sequence). The ends lost 3 bases at V and 5 bases at J; junction bases unmatched: 10. The CDR3 sequence is 16 residues long. The CDR3 coding sequence is TGCAGTGCTAGTGTACTACTAGCGGGGTCCGACAATGAGCAGTTCTTC. Its protein is CSASVLLAGSDNEQFF.

The rearrangement joins TRBV7-2 to TRBJ1-5; 7 bases line up with TRBD1. This CDR3 is 16 amino acids long. CDR1 is SGHTA and CDR2 is FQGNSA in the germline V gene. Trimming removed 0 bases from V and 0 bases from J; junction bases left unmatched: 2. In DNA form, the CDR3 reads TGTGCCAGCAGCTTAGCCACAGGGGTTAGCAATCAGCCCCAGCATTTT. Its translation is CASSLATGVSNQPQHF.

The V gene is TRBV11-1, the J gene TRBJ2-2, with D unresolved. The CDR3 is 13 residues long. The V end was cut by 3 bases, the J end by 7 bases, with 9 bases between. CDR1 is SGHAT and CDR2 is FQDESV in the germline V gene (reference sequence). CDR3 bases: TGTGCCAGCAGCTTGAGCGCGAGCGGGGAGCTGTTTTTT. Its translation is CASSLSASGELFF.

The V and J genes are TRBV5-1 and TRBJ1-1; perhaps TRBD1 as D (5 bases). The CDR3 loop spans 15 amino acids. Germline loops: CDR1 SGHRS, CDR2 YFSETQ. V was clipped by 0 bases and J by 1 base, with 10 bases between them. As DNA, the CDR3 is TGCGCCAGCAGCTTGGGTCCAGGGACGAACACTGAAGCTTTCTTT. It codes for CASSLGPGTNTEAFF.

This clonotype was seen at least ten times. The chain carries TRBV5-1 and TRBJ2-7, with 8 positions matching TRBD2. This CDR3 contains 15 residues. V lost 3 bases, J lost 7 bases, and 12 bases stayed unmatched. The germline V gene encodes CDR1 SGHRS and CDR2 YFSETQ. The DNA for the CDR3 is TGCGCCAGCAGCTGGGGTAGCGGGGCCCTTTGGGAGCAGTACTTC. Translated, it gives CASSWGSGALWEQYF.

This clonotype came up many times. This rearrangement joins TRBV14 to TRBJ2-5, with D tentatively TRBD2 (5 bases). Trimming pared 0 bases from V and 3 bases from J, leaving 11 bases between. CDR1 SGHDN and CDR2 FVKESK come from the germline V gene. There are 15 residues in the CDR3. This chain's CDR3 is CASSQELVREETQYF. The CDR3 coding sequence is TGTGCCAGCAGCCAAGAATTGGTGAGGGAAGAGACCCAGTACTTC.

This clonotype was seen more than once but under ten times. The rearrangement links TRBV3-1 to TRBJ1-5, with TRBD1 as a possible D gene (6 bases). Trimming left V 1 base short and J 7 bases short, with 23 bases between. The germline V gene has CDR1 LGHDT and CDR2 YNNKEL (reference sequence). The CDR3 length is 18 residues. The CDR3 nucleotides read TGTGCCAGCAGCCAAGCAAGGTTGGGGGCCGGCGATTTGCAGCCCCAGCATTTT. Translated, it gives CASSQARLGAGDLQPQHF.